These T cell receptor beta chains were read from a single sample in a study of Tregs in tolerant kidney transplant recipients. Libraries were prepared by immunoSEQ multiplex PCR; TCRdb keeps only in-frame clonotypes and omits some of them. The sample holds approximately 41,000 clones; around 95% are singletons and the top ten take 0.37%. For these TCRs, the target antigens are not known. The specimen sequenced was Tregs from blood cultured with allogeneic cells. The receptors stem from a human donor in good health. CDR3s include the opening cysteine and the closing phenylalanine or tryptophan. Fields, in order: CDR3 DNA, CDR3 protein, D gene, V gene, J gene, clone size. D genes are given only for firm matches. Size is omitted from some rows. Given values are once, few, many or a class for expanded clones.

CDR3 DNA: TGTGCCAGCAGTGGGTTGTGGACCCAAATCAGGGAGCAGTACTTC
CDR3 protein: CASSGLWTQIREQYF
D gene: NA
V gene: TRBV6-5
J gene: TRBJ2-7
clone size: NA

CDR3 DNA: TGTGCCAGCAGCCGGGAGCCAGGTCGGAGGAGCTCCTACGAGCAGTACTTC
CDR3 protein: CASSREPGRRSSYEQYF
D gene: NA
V gene: TRBV7-2
J gene: TRBJ2-7
clone size: once

CDR3 DNA: TGTGCCAGCAGCCTAGGGAGCTACACTGAAGCTTTCTTT
CDR3 protein: CASSLGSYTEAFF
D gene: NA
V gene: TRBV9
J gene: TRBJ1-1
clone size: NA

CDR3 DNA: TGCAGCGCCAGAAACCCGTACCAAGAGACCCAGTACTTC
CDR3 protein: CSARNPYQETQYF
D gene: NA
V gene: TRBV29-1
J gene: TRBJ2-5
clone size: NA

CDR3 DNA: TGCGCCAGCAGCTTGGTCGGCAGTCTGGGGGGCTACACCTTC
CDR3 protein: CASSLVGSLGGYTF
D gene: NA
V gene: TRBV5-1
J gene: TRBJ1-2
clone size: NA

CDR3 DNA: TGCGCCAGCAGTCCGACGAGGAACTATGGCTACACCTTC
CDR3 protein: CASSPTRNYGYTF
D gene: NA
V gene: TRBV10-1
J gene: TRBJ1-2
clone size: NA

CDR3 DNA: TGTGCCATCAGGACACAGGATTCGCCTTTAGAAAAACTGTTTTTT
CDR3 protein: CAIRTQDSPLEKLFF
D gene: NA
V gene: TRBV10-3
J gene: TRBJ1-4
clone size: NA

CDR3 DNA: TGTGCCAGCAGTCCCCGACCCTTTTATAGCAATCAGCCCCAGCATTTT
CDR3 protein: CASSPRPFYSNQPQHF
D gene: NA
V gene: TRBV27
J gene: TRBJ1-5
clone size: NA

CDR3 DNA: TGTGCCATCAGTGACTCGAATCAGCCCCAGCATTTT
CDR3 protein: CAISDSNQPQHF
D gene: NA
V gene: TRBV10-3
J gene: TRBJ1-5
clone size: NA

CDR3 DNA: TGTGCCAGCAGCTTAGGGCTGCCGGGGGCGCGAGGCTACACCTTC
CDR3 protein: CASSLGLPGARGYTF
D gene: NA
V gene: TRBV7-9
J gene: TRBJ1-2
clone size: NA

CDR3 DNA: TGTGCCAGCAGTGAATTAGCGGGGGGGTACAATGAGCAGTTCTTC
CDR3 protein: CASSELAGGYNEQFF
D gene: TRBD2
V gene: TRBV2
J gene: TRBJ2-1
clone size: NA

CDR3 DNA: TGTGCCAGCAGCACCGGACTAGCGGGGCAAGAGACCCAGTACTTC
CDR3 protein: CASSTGLAGQETQYF
D gene: TRBD2
V gene: TRBV7-3
J gene: TRBJ2-5
clone size: NA

CDR3 DNA: TGTGCCATCCTCCAGAGCTCTGGAAACACCATATATTTT
CDR3 protein: CAILQSSGNTIYF
D gene: NA
V gene: TRBV10-3
J gene: TRBJ1-3
clone size: few

CDR3 DNA: TGTGCCGGCCGGGAGGAAAAACTGTTTTTT
CDR3 protein: CAGREEKLFF
D gene: NA
V gene: TRBV11-3
J gene: TRBJ1-4
clone size: NA

CDR3 DNA: TGTGCCAGCTCACCTGGACTTAGCTCCTACGAGCAGTACTTC
CDR3 protein: CASSPGLSSYEQYF
D gene: NA
V gene: TRBV18
J gene: TRBJ2-7
clone size: NA

CDR3 DNA: TGTGCCAGCAGCCAAGATTACGAGGGGGCCGGGGCCAACGTCCTGACTTTC
CDR3 protein: CASSQDYEGAGANVLTF
D gene: TRBD1
V gene: TRBV4-2
J gene: TRBJ2-6
clone size: NA

CDR3 DNA: TGTGCCAGCAGGAGCTCGAGCCATCAGCGGGAATTT
CDR3 protein: CASRSSSHQREF
D gene: TRBD2
V gene: TRBV6-5
J gene: TRBJ2-3
clone size: once

CDR3 DNA: TGCGCCAGCAGCCCGTACACACAGGCGAATGAGCAGTTCTTC
CDR3 protein: CASSPYTQANEQFF
D gene: NA
V gene: TRBV5-1
J gene: TRBJ2-1
clone size: NA

CDR3 DNA: TGTGCCAGCAGCAAATGGGACAGGGAAAGGCCGAGTGGCACTGAAGCTTTCTTT
CDR3 protein: CASSKWDRERPSGTEAFF
D gene: NA
V gene: TRBV21-1
J gene: TRBJ1-1
clone size: NA

CDR3 DNA: TGTGCCAGCTCCTTCTTCGGGGGACTGTTTTTT
CDR3 protein: CASSFFGGLFF
D gene: NA
V gene: TRBV6-1
J gene: TRBJ1-4
clone size: NA

CDR3 DNA: TGTGCCAGCAGCGGGCCCGGGACTCCATCCAATGAGCAGTTCTTC
CDR3 protein: CASSGPGTPSNEQFF
D gene: NA
V gene: TRBV4-2
J gene: TRBJ2-1
clone size: NA

CDR3 DNA: TGTGCCAGCAGTCGACTAGCGGGCGAGCAGTACTTC
CDR3 protein: CASSRLAGEQYF
D gene: TRBD2
V gene: TRBV6-5
J gene: TRBJ2-7
clone size: NA

CDR3 DNA: TGTGCCAGCAGCTTACCGGGACGTCAAGAAGCTTTCTTT
CDR3 protein: CASSLPGRQEAFF
D gene: NA
V gene: TRBV7-6
J gene: TRBJ1-1
clone size: NA

CDR3 DNA: TGTGCCAGCAGCCCCTACAGGGGGTTGGGTGATAGCTCTGGGGCCAACGTCCTGACTTTC
CDR3 protein: CASSPYRGLGDSSGANVLTF
D gene: TRBD1
V gene: TRBV5-5
J gene: TRBJ2-6
clone size: NA

CDR3 DNA: TGTGCCAGCAGCCTCCGGGATTCCTACAATGAGCAGTTCTTC
CDR3 protein: CASSLRDSYNEQFF
D gene: NA
V gene: TRBV14
J gene: TRBJ2-1
clone size: NA

CDR3 DNA: TGTGCCTCTGGGGACCACAATGAGCAGTTCTTC
CDR3 protein: CASGDHNEQFF
D gene: NA
V gene: TRBV10-3
J gene: TRBJ2-1
clone size: NA

CDR3 DNA: TGTGCCAGCTCACCACCCACTAGCGGGGCTACCGGGGAGCTGTTTTTT
CDR3 protein: CASSPPTSGATGELFF
D gene: TRBD2
V gene: TRBV18
J gene: TRBJ2-2
clone size: NA

CDR3 DNA: TGCGCCAGCAAGGGTCAGGGCCTCTACGAGCAGTACTTC
CDR3 protein: CASKGQGLYEQYF
D gene: NA
V gene: TRBV5-1
J gene: TRBJ2-7
clone size: NA

CDR3 DNA: TGTGCCAGCAGCTTACAGACCTCCTCCTACAATGAGCAGTTCTTC
CDR3 protein: CASSLQTSSYNEQFF
D gene: NA
V gene: TRBV7-3
J gene: TRBJ2-1
clone size: once

CDR3 DNA: TGTGCCAGCAGCCCGTACGGGTCTCTAGCGGGAGAGAGCACAGATACGCAGTATTTT
CDR3 protein: CASSPYGSLAGESTDTQYF
D gene: TRBD2
V gene: TRBV4-2
J gene: TRBJ2-3
clone size: once

CDR3 DNA: TGTGCCAGCAGTTCACCCCAGGTCAAGGGCACAGATACGCAGTATTTT
CDR3 protein: CASSSPQVKGTDTQYF
D gene: NA
V gene: TRBV27
J gene: TRBJ2-3
clone size: NA

CDR3 DNA: TGTGCCAGCAGTTCACCCCGGGCTAGCGGGAGAGATAGCACAGATACGCAGTATTTT
CDR3 protein: CASSSPRASGRDSTDTQYF
D gene: TRBD2
V gene: TRBV2
J gene: TRBJ2-3
clone size: NA

CDR3 DNA: TGTGCCAGCAGCAGAACCGTCGGGGGATCAGGAGAGACCCAGTACTTC
CDR3 protein: CASSRTVGGSGETQYF
D gene: NA
V gene: TRBV11-2
J gene: TRBJ2-5
clone size: NA

CDR3 DNA: TGTGCCAGCAGTTACTTGGCGGGGATCGCTGAAGCTTTCTTT
CDR3 protein: CASSYLAGIAEAFF
D gene: NA
V gene: TRBV6-6
J gene: TRBJ1-1
clone size: once

CDR3 DNA: TGTGCCAGCAGGGAAGGGCCGGTGGGGCGCGAGCAGTACTTC
CDR3 protein: CASREGPVGREQYF
D gene: NA
V gene: TRBV6-1
J gene: TRBJ2-7
clone size: NA

CDR3 DNA: TGTGCCAGCAGTCCGGGCCGAGTCTCCTACGAGCAGTACTTC
CDR3 protein: CASSPGRVSYEQYF
D gene: NA
V gene: TRBV6-5
J gene: TRBJ2-7
clone size: NA

CDR3 DNA: TGTGCCAGCAGTTTAACGCGGGCCTCAGATACGCAGTATTTT
CDR3 protein: CASSLTRASDTQYF
D gene: NA
V gene: TRBV27
J gene: TRBJ2-3
clone size: NA